Following are 19 T cell receptor beta chains from one sample sequenced in a study of response to subunit inactivated influenza vaccine. TCRdb re-analysed the RT-PCR reads in MiXCR, keeping a single row per CDR3 protein. The sample comprises about 310,000 distinct CDR3 sequences, 20% to 25% of which are singletons, and around 10% rests with the top ten. Source: PBMCs from blood, taken less than 22 months after vaccination. The receptor set was obtained from a man in his fifties or sixties who received an inactivated influenza vaccine.

The rearrangement uses TRBV24-1 and TRBJ2-1; 10 nucleotides align to TRBD2. The length of the CDR3 is 20 residues. Germline CDR1 reads KGHDR; CDR2 reads SFDVKD. J lost 5 bases, V lost 3 bases, and 18 bases had no gene match. The CDR3: CATSDKLAGYSHGGNNEQFF. CDR3 sequence (DNA): TGTGCCACCAGTGATAAACTAGCGGGGTACAGTCACGGCGGCAACAATGAGCAGTTCTTC.

V and J are TRBV12-3 or TRBV12-4 and TRBJ1-1; TRBD1 aligns across 8 bases. Trimming at V came to 5 bases and at J to 5 bases, leaving 7 bases not matched to a gene. CDR3 size: 14 residues. CDR3 in DNA: TGTGCCAGCAGTAGACAGGGGAGTAGGACTGAAGCTTTCTTT. Translating gives CASSRQGSRTEAFF.

The chain recombines TRBV20-1 with TRBJ2-4, with 9 bases matching TRBD1. The V and J ends lost 6 bases and 5 bases, in that order; junction bases with no gene match: 5. CDR1 and CDR2 from the germline V gene are DFQATT and SNEGSKA (reference sequence). The CDR3 loop spans 13 amino acids. CDR3 coding DNA: TGCAGTGCAAACAGGGGGCAGGAAAACATTCAGTACTTC. Its protein product is CSANRGQENIQYF.

This clonotype was counted ten times or more. V gene TRBV6-5 combines with J gene TRBJ1-1; the D is unclear. V was pared by 0 bases and J by 0 bases, with 5 bases between. Germline loops: CDR1 MNHEY, CDR2 SVGAGI. The CDR3 runs 14 residues. In DNA, the CDR3 is TGTGCCAGCAGTTACTCGCAGCTGAACACTGAAGCTTTCTTT. It yields the protein CASSYSQLNTEAFF.

J is TRBJ1-1 and V is TRBV27; 7 bases match TRBD1. The CDR3 is made up of 13 amino acids. Germline V gene lookup returns CDR1 MNHEY and CDR2 SMNVEV (reference sequence). V was clipped by 7 bases and J by 4 bases; unmatched bases: 6. CDR3 nucleotides: TGTGCCAGCAAAGAGACAGGGCTCACTGAAGCTTTCTTT. Protein product: CASKETGLTEAFF.

The V gene is TRBV20-1, the J gene TRBJ2-7; D may be TRBD1 (6 bases). The germline CDR1 and CDR2 sequences are DFQATT and SNEGSKA (reference sequence). The ends were cut back, 3 bases at V and 0 bases at J, with 15 bases in the middle. This CDR3 has 15 amino acids. The CDR3 reads CSARDRTGHSYEQYF. CDR3 nucleotide sequence: TGCAGTGCTAGGGATAGGACGGGACACTCCTACGAGCAGTACTTC.

This clonotype was seen only a few times. This CDR3 is CASSLGARADTGELFF. The DNA of the CDR3 is TGTGCCAGCAGCTTGGGAGCCAGGGCGGACACCGGGGAGCTGTTTTTT. This rearrangement joins TRBV5-6 to TRBJ2-2; D is perhaps TRBD1 (5 bases). V gave up 0 bases and J gave up 3 bases, with 12 bases separating them. The CDR3 consists of 16 residues. From germline, CDR1 is SGHDT and CDR2 YYEEEE.

This clonotype has just a few counts. The chain employs TRBV12-5 and TRBJ1-1, with D unclear. CDR1 is LGHNT, CDR2 FRNRAP, per germline. The CDR3 has 18 amino acids. Trimming took 1 base from V and 0 from J, leaving 18 bases between them. CDR3 protein: CASGLESEFGVMNTEAFF. CDR3 nucleotide sequence: TGTGCTAGTGGTTTGGAATCCGAGTTCGGAGTCATGAACACTGAAGCTTTCTTT.

This clonotype was seen only a few times. For the CDR3, the DNA is TGCGCCAGCAGCCAAGAGGGGCGGGATAATTCACCCCTCCACTTT. It encodes CASSQEGRDNSPLHF. This chain connects TRBV4-1 to TRBJ1-6; D may be TRBD1 (5 bases). The CDR3 totals 15 residues. Germline loops: CDR1 MGHRA, CDR2 YSYEKL. Trimming removed 0 bases from V and 5 bases from J, with 8 bases in between.

This clonotype was observed many times. The rearrangement links TRBV4-2 to TRBJ1-2; D remains ambiguous. V gave up 0 bases and J gave up 4 bases, with 9 bases separating them. Per the germline V gene, CDR1 is LGHNA and CDR2 is YNFKEQ. This CDR3 region has 14 residues. For the CDR3, the DNA is TGTGCCAGCAGCCAAGATGGAACGGTCTATGGCTACACCTTC. Translating it yields CASSQDGTVYGYTF.

The V gene is TRBV6-1, the J gene TRBJ1-2; 10 nucleotides match TRBD1. Germline assignment: CDR1 MNHNS and CDR2 SASEGT. The CDR3 runs to 15 residues. Germline trimming cut 6 bases from V and 4 bases from J; bases unmatched to any gene: 8. This CDR3 reads CASRSGTGVSYGYTF. The CDR3 nucleotides read TGTGCCAGCAGATCCGGGACAGGGGTGAGCTATGGCTACACCTTC.

This chain connects TRBV12-3 or TRBV12-4 to TRBJ2-4; maybe TRBD1 (6 bases). The CDR3 consists of 13 residues. V was trimmed by 5 bases and J by 15 bases, leaving 20 bases between them. The CDR3 DNA reads as TGTGCCAGCAGTCCAGGACAGAGGGGAGCGGTGTACTTC. This sequence encodes CASSPGQRGAVYF.

This clonotype was seen only a few times. The DNA for the CDR3 is TGCAGTGCTAGAGAGACAGGGGACTCTGGAAACACCATATATTTT. This encodes CSARETGDSGNTIYF. The chain uses TRBV20-1 and TRBJ1-3, with 8 bases lining up with TRBD1. The V gene's germline CDR1 is DFQATT and CDR2 SNEGSKA (reference sequence). The CDR3 runs to 15 residues. J was trimmed by 0 bases and V by 0 bases; bases with no gene match: 1.

Ten or more counts support this clonotype. The rearrangement links TRBV6-5 to TRBJ1-2, with a tentative D call TRBD1 (6 bases). The CDR3 is 17 residues long. Trimming pared 2 bases from V and 7 bases from J, leaving 23 bases between. Germline V gene lookup returns CDR1 MNHEY and CDR2 SVGAGI. CDR3 in DNA: TGTGCCAGCAGTTACGGACAGCTACGTTCGGTTCCCTTTGGCTACACCTTC. Protein sequence: CASSYGQLRSVPFGYTF.

Only a few counts were recorded for this clonotype. The CDR3 region is CASSLEGRYGYTF. CDR3 nucleotides: TGCGCCAGCAGCTTGGAAGGGCGCTATGGCTACACCTTC. This chain links TRBV5-1 with TRBJ1-2, with D unresolved. Trimming removed 0 bases from V and 4 bases from J, with 7 bases in between. This CDR3 region has 13 residues. Germline V CDR1 and CDR2: SGHRS, YFSETQ.

The chain carries TRBV14 and TRBJ2-1, with 14 nucleotides matching TRBD2. The germline V gene has CDR1 SGHDN and CDR2 FVKESK. After removal of 3 bases from V and 3 bases from J, the junction contained 7 bases not matched to a gene. This CDR3 spans 18 amino acids. The CDR3 protein is CASSHSWTSGRFYNEQFF. CDR3 coding DNA: TGTGCCAGCAGCCACTCTTGGACTAGCGGGAGGTTCTACAATGAGCAGTTCTTC.

The CDR3: CASSWPGTGFNEKLFF. DNA for the CDR3: TGTGCCAGCAGTTGGCCCGGGACAGGGTTCAATGAAAAACTGTTTTTT. The chain combines TRBV6-5 with TRBJ1-4; 9 bases are shared with TRBD1. Germline CDR1 MNHEY, CDR2 SVGAGI. The CDR3 has 16 amino acids. Trimming took 4 bases from V and 5 from J; bases not matched to a gene: 8.

This clonotype showed up just a few times. The genes are TRBV20-1 and TRBJ1-4, with TRBD1 as a possible D gene (6 bases). V was cut by 6 bases and J by 5 bases, with 19 bases left in between. The CDR3 extends over 15 amino acids. From germline, CDR1 is DFQATT and CDR2 SNEGSKA (reference sequence). The DNA of the CDR3 is TGCAGTGCGGACCGTACAGGGAGAAACAATGAAAAACTGTTTTTT. It translates to CSADRTGRNNEKLFF.

This clonotype was counted between two and nine times. The V and J genes are TRBV12-3 or TRBV12-4 and TRBJ2-1; 12 nucleotides align to TRBD1. Trimming at V came to 9 bases and at J to 9 bases, leaving 9 bases not matched to a gene. CDR3 length: 14 residues. The chain's CDR3 is CASAPGQGAGEQFF. The CDR3 DNA reads TGTGCCAGTGCCCCGGGACAGGGGGCAGGTGAGCAGTTCTTC.